The present TCR beta chain was sequenced within a study of early T cells in non-severe SARS-CoV-2 infection. Study-level findings and limits: A preference for anti-spike CD8 responses marked VDJdb matching, which missed private and CD4 specificities.

Using its own MiXCR run on the 5' RACE reads, TCRdb lists one record per CDR3 protein. The table has under 45,000 distinct CDR3 sequences, approximately 5.1% seen once; the top ten hold 6% to 7%. This clonotype has a count of ten or more. The antigen is unknown. V was cut by 3 bases and J by 7 bases, with 15 bases left in between. This CDR3 has 14 residues. Germline CDR1 reads MNHEY; CDR2 reads SMNVEV (reference sequence). The clonotype was recovered from an adult who was a healthcare worker with PCR-confirmed SARS-CoV-2 infection or an uninfected control (not recorded which). The gene calls are TRBV27 and TRBJ1-1; D unclear. The input for sequencing was whole blood, taken at baseline. The CDR3 sequence: CASSLAGNLDEAFF. The CDR3 DNA reads TGTGCCAGCAGTTTGGCAGGCAACCTCGATGAAGCTTTCTTT.